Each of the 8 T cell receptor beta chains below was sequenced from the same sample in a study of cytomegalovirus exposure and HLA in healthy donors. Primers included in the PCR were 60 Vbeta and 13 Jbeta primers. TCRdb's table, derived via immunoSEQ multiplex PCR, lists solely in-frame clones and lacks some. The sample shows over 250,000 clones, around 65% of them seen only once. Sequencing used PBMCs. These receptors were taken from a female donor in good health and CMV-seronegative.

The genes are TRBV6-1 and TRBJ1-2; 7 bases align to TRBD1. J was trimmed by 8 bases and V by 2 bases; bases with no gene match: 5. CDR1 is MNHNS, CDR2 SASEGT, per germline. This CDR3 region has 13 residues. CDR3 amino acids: CASSEPTGYGYTF. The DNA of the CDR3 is TGTGCCAGCAGTGAACCGACAGGGTACGGCTACACCTTC.

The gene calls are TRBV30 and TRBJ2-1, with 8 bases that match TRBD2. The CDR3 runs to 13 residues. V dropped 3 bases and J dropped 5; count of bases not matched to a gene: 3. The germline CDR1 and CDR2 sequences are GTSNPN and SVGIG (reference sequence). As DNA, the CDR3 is TGTGCCTGGAGACTAGCGGCCGACAATGAGCAGTTCTTC. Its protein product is CAWRLAADNEQFF.

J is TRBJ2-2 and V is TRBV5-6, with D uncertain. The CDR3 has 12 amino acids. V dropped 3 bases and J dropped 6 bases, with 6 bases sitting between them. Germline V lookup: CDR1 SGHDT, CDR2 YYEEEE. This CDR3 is CASSYGPGELFF. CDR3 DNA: TGTGCCAGCAGCTACGGTCCCGGGGAGCTGTTTTTT.

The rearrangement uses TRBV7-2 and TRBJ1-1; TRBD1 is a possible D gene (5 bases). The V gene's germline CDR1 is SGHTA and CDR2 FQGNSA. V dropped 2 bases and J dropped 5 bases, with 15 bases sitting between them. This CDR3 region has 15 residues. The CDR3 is CASSLSPGGVTEAFF. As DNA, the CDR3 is TGTGCCAGCAGCTTATCTCCGGGGGGTGTAACTGAAGCTTTCTTT.

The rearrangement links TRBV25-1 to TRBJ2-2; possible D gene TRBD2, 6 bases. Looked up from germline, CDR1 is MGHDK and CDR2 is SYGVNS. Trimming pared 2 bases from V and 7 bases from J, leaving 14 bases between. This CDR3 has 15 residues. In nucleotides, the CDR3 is TGTGCCAGCAGTGAAAGCGGCGGGACGGGCGGGGAGCTGTTTTTT. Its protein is CASSESGGTGGELFF.

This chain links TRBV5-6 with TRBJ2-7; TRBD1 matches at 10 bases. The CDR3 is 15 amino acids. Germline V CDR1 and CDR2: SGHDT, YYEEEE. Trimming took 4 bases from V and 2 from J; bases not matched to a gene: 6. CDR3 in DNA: TGTGCCAGCAGCGTTGCTGGGACAGGGGCCTACGAGCAGTACTTC. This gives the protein CASSVAGTGAYEQYF.

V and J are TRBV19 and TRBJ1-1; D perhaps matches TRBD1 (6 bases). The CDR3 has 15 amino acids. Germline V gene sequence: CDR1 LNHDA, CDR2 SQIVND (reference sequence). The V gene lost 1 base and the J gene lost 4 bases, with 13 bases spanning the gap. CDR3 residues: CASSIGGGAVTEAFF. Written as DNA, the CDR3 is TGTGCCAGTAGTATAGGGGGGGGCGCAGTCACTGAAGCTTTCTTT.

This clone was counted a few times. CDR3 region: CASSVGDISNQPQHF. The DNA of the CDR3 is TGTGCCAGCAGCGTAGGGGACATTAGCAATCAGCCCCAGCATTTT. The genes are TRBV9 and TRBJ1-5, with a weak D call TRBD1 (6 bases). V lost 0 bases, J lost 0 bases, and 7 bases lay in between. Germline lookup yields CDR1 SGDLS and CDR2 YYNGEE. This CDR3 comprises 15 residues.